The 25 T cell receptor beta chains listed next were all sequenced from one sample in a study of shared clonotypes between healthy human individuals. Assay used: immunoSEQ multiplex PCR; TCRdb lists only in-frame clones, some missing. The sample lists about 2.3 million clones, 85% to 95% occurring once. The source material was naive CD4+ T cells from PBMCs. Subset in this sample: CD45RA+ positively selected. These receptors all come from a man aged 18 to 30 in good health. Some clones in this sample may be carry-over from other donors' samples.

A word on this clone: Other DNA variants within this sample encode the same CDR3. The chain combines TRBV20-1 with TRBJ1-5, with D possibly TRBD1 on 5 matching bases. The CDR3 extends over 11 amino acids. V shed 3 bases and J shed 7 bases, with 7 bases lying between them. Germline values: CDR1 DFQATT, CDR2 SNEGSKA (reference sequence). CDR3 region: CSASREQPQHF. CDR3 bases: TGCAGTGCTAGCAGGGAGCAGCCCCAGCATTTT.

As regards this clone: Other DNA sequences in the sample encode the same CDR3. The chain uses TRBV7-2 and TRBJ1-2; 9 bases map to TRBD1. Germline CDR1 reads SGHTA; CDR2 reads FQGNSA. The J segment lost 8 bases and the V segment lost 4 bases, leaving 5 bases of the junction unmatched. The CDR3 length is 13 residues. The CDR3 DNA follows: TGTGCCAGCAGCTCCCGGACAGGGGACGGCTACACCTTC. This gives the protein CASSSRTGDGYTF.

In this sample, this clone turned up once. CDR3 nucleotides: TGTGCGGGGGGGAGTCCCTACGAGCAGTACTTC. It translates to CAGGSPYEQYF. The chain is built from TRBV28 and TRBJ2-7; 7 nucleotides line up with TRBD2. CDR3 length equals 11 residues. Germline CDR1 is MDHEN and CDR2 is SYDVKM.

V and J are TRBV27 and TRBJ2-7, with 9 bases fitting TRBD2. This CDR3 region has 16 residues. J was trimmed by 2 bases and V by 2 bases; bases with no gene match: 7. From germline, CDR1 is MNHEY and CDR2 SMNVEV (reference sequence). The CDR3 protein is CASSLHSSGTTYEQYF. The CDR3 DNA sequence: TGTGCCAGCAGTTTACACTCTAGCGGGACTACCTACGAGCAGTACTTC.

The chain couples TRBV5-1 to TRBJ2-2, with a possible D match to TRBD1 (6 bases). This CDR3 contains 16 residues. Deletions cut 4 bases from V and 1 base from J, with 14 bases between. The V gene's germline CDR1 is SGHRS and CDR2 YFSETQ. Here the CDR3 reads CASSERQVRNTGELFF. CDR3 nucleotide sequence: TGCGCCAGCAGCGAGAGACAGGTTCGGAACACCGGGGAGCTGTTTTTT.

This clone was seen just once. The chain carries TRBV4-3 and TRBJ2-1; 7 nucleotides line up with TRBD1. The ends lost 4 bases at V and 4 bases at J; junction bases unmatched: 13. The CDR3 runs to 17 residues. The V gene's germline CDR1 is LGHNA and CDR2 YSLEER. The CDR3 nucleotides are TGCGCCAGCAGCCGAGGCAGGGGGTATACCCAATACAATGAGCAGTTCTTC. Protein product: CASSRGRGYTQYNEQFF.

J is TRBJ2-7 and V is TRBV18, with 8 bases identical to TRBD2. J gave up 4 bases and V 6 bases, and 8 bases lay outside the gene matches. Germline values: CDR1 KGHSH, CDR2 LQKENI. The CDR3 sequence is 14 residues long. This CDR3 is CASSPGGADYEQYF. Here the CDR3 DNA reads TGTGCCAGCTCTCCCGGGGGGGCCGATTACGAGCAGTACTTC.

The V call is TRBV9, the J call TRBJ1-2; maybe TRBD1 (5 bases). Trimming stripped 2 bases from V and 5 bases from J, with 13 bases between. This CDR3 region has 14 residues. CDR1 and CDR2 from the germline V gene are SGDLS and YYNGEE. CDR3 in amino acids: CASSVGGESYGYTF. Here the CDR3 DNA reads TGTGCCAGCAGCGTCGGGGGGGAGTCTTATGGCTACACCTTC.

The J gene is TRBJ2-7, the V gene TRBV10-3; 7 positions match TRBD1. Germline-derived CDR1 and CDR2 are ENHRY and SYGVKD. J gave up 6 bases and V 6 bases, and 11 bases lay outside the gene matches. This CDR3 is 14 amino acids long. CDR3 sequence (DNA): TGTGCCATCAGGAGAGACAGGGACGGCCTCGAGCAGTACTTC. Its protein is CAIRRDRDGLEQYF.

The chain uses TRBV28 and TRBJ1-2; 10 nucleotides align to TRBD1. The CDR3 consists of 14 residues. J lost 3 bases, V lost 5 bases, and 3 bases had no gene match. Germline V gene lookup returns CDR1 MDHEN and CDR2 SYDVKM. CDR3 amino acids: CASSETGGYYGYTF. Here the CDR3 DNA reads TGTGCCAGCAGTGAGACAGGGGGCTACTATGGCTACACCTTC.

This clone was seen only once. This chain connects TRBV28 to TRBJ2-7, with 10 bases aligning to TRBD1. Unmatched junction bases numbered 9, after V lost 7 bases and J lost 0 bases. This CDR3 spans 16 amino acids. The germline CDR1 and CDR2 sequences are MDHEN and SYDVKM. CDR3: CASIRTGTGVSYEQYF. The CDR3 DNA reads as TGTGCCAGCATCCGTACCGGGACAGGGGTCTCCTACGAGCAGTACTTC.

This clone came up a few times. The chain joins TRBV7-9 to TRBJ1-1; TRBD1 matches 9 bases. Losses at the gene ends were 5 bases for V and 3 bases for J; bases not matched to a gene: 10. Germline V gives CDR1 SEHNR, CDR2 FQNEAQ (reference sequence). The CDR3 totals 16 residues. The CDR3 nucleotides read TGTGCCAGCAGCCTCCTGAGGACAGGGGTGGACACTGAAGCTTTCTTT. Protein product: CASSLLRTGVDTEAFF.

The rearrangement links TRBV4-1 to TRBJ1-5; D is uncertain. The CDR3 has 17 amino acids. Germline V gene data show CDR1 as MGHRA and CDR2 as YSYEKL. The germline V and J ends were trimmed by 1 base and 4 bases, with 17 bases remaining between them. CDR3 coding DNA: TGCGCCAGCAGCCAAGCTTTAGGAGGGAAAAGGAATCAGCCCCAGCATTTT. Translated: CASSQALGGKRNQPQHF.

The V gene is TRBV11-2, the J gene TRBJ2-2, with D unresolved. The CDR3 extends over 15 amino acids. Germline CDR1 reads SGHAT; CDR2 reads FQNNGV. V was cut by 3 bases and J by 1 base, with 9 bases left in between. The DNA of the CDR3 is TGTGCCAGCAGCTTTTCGTCAATGAACACCGGGGAGCTGTTTTTT. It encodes CASSFSSMNTGELFF. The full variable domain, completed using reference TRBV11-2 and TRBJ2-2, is EAGVAQSPRYKIIEKRQSVAFWCNPISGHATLYWYQQILGQGPKLLIQFQNNGVVDDSQLPKDRFSAERLKGVDSTLKIQPAKLEDSAVYLCASSFSSMNTGELFFGEGSRLTVL.

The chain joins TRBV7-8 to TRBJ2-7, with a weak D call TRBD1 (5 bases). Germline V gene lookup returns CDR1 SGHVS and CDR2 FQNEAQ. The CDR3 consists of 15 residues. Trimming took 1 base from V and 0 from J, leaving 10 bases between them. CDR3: CASSLVPDSSYEQYF. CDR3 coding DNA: TGTGCCAGCAGCTTAGTTCCCGACAGCTCCTACGAGCAGTACTTC.

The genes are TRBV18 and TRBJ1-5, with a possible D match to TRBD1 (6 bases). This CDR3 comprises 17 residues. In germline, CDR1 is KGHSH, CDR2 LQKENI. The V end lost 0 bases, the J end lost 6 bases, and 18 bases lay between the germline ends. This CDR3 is CASSPPGRGVLGQPQHF. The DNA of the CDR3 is TGTGCCAGCTCACCACCGGGCAGGGGCGTCTTAGGTCAGCCCCAGCATTTT.

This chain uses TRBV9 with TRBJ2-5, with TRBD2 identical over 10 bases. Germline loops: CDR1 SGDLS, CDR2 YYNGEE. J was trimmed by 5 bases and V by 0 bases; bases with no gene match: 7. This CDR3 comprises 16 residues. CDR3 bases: TGTGCCAGCAGCGTAGGCAGCGGGAGGGCCGTGGAGACCCAGTACTTC. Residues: CASSVGSGRAVETQYF.

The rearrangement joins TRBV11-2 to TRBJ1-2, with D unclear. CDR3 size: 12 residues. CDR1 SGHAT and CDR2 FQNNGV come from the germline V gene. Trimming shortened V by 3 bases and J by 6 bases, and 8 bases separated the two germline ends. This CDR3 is CASSFEGNGYTF. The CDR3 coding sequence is TGTGCCAGCAGCTTCGAAGGGAATGGCTACACCTTC. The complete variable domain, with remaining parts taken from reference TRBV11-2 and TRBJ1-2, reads EAGVAQSPRYKIIEKRQSVAFWCNPISGHATLYWYQQILGQGPKLLIQFQNNGVVDDSQLPKDRFSAERLKGVDSTLKIQPAKLEDSAVYLCASSFEGNGYTFGSGTRLTVV.

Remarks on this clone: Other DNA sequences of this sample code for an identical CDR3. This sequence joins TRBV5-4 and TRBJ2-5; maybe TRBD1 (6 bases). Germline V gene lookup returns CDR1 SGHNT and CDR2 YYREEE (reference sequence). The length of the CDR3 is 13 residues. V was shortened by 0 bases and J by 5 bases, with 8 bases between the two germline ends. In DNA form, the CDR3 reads TGTGCCAGCAGCTTGGACAGGGTGGAGACCCAGTACTTC. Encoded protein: CASSLDRVETQYF.

This CDR3 is CASSLDDPAGMRHEQYF. The CDR3 nucleotides are TGTGCCAGCAGCTTGGATGATCCAGCGGGGATGAGGCACGAGCAGTACTTC. The J gene is TRBJ2-7, the V gene TRBV5-4, with TRBD2 matching over 7 bases. This CDR3 is 17 amino acids long. Germline CDR1 and CDR2: SGHNT and YYREEE (reference sequence). Losses at the gene ends were 0 bases for V and 5 bases for J; bases not matched to a gene: 14.

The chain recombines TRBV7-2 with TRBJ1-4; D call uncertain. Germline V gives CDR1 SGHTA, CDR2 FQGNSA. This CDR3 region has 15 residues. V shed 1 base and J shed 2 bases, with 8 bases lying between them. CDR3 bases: TGTGCCAGCAGCTTAGAGGCAGCCACTAATGAAAAACTGTTTTTT. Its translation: CASSLEAATNEKLFF.

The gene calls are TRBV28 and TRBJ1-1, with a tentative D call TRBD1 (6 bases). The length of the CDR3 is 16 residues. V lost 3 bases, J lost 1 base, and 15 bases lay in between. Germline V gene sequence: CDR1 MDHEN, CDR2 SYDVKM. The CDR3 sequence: CASSFPQGGTNTEAFF. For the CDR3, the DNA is TGTGCCAGCAGTTTCCCACAAGGGGGGACGAACACTGAAGCTTTCTTT.

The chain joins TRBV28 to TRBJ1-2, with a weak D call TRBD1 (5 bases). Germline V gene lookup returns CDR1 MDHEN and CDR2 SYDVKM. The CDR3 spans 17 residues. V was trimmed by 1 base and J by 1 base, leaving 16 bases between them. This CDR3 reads CASSLLYWGSGNYGYTF. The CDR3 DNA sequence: TGTGCCAGCAGTTTATTGTACTGGGGGAGTGGTAACTATGGCTACACCTTC.

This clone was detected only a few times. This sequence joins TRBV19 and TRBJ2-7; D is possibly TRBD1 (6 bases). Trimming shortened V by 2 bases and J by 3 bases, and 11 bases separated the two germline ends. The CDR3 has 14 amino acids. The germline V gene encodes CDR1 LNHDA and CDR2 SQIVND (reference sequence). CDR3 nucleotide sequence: TGTGCCAGTAGTATACAGGGGAACATCTACGAGCAGTACTTC. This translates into CASSIQGNIYEQYF. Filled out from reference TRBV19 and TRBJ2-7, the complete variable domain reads DGGITQSPKYLFRKEGQNVTLSCEQNLNHDAMYWYRQDPGQGLRLIYYSQIVNDFQKGDIAEGYSVSREKKESFPLTVTSAQKNPTAFYLCASSIQGNIYEQYFGPGTRLTVT.

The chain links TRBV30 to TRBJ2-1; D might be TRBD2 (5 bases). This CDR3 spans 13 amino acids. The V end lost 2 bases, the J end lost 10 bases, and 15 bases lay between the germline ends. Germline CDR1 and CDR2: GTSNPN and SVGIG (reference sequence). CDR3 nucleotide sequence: TGTGCCTGGAGTTCAGGCGGAGGATCCGAGCAGTTCTTC. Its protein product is CAWSSGGGSEQFF.